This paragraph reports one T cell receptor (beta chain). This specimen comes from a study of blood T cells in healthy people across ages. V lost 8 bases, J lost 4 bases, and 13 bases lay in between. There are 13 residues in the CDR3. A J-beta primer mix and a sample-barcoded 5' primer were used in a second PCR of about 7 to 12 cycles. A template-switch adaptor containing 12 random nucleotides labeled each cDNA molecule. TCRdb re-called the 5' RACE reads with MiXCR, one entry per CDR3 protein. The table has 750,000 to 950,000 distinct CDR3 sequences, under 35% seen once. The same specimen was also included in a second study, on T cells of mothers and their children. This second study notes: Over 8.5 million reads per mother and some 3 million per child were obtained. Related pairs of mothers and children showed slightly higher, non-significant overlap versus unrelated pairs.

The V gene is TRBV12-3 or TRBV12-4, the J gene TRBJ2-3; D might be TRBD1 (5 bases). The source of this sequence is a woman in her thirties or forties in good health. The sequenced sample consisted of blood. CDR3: CASGVLGPDTQYF. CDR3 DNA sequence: TGTGCCAGCGGCGTCTTGGGGCCAGATACGCAGTATTTT.